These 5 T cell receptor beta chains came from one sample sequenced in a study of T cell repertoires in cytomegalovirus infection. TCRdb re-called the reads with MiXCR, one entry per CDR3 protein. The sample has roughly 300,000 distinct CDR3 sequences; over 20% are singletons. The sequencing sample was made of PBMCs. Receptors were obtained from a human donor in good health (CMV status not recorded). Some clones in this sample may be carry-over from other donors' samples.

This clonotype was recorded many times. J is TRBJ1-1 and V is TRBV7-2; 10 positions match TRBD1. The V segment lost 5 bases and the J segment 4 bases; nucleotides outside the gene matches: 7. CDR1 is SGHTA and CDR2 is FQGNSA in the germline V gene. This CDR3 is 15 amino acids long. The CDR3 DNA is TGTGCCAGCAGCAATCGACAGGGGGCAGGCACTGAAGCTTTCTTT. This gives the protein CASSNRQGAGTEAFF.

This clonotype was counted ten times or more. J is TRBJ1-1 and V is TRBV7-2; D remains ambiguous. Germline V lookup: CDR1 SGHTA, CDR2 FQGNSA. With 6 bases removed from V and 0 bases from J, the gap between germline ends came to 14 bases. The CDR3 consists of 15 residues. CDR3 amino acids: CASRPGAFMNTEAFF. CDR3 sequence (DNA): TGTGCCAGCAGGCCGGGCGCCTTTATGAACACTGAAGCTTTCTTT.

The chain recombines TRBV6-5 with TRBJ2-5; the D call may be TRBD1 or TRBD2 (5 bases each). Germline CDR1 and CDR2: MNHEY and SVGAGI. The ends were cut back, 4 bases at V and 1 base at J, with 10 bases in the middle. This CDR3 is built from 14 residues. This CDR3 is CASSWEGTQETQYF. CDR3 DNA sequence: TGTGCCAGCAGTTGGGAAGGGACCCAAGAGACCCAGTACTTC.

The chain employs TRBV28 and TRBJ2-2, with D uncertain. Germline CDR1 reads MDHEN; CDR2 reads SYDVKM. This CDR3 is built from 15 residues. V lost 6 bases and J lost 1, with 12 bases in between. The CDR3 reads CASRPASENTGELFF. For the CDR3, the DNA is TGTGCCAGCAGGCCTGCCTCAGAGAACACCGGGGAGCTGTTTTTT. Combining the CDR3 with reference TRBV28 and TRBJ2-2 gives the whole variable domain DVKVTQSSRYLVKRTGEKVFLECVQDMDHENMFWYRQDPGLGLRLIYFSYDVKMKEKGDIPEGYSVSREKKERFSLILESASTNQTSMYLCASRPASENTGELFFGEGSRLTVL.

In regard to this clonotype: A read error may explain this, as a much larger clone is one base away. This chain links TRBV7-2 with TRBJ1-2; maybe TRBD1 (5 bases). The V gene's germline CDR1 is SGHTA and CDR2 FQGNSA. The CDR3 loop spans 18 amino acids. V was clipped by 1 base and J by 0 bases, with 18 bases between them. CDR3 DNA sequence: TGTGCCAGCAGCTTAGTGTCAGGGAGTGACACCGCTAACTATGGCTACACCTTC. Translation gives CASSLVSGSDTANYGYTF.